The rows below give T cell receptor beta chains drawn from one sample of a study of blood T cell repertoires in COVID-19. Some clones are missing from TCRdb's copy, which holds only in-frame ones; the method was immunoSEQ multiplex PCR. The top ten clones hold roughly 5% of a sample with 150,000 to 200,000 clones, about 88% of them seen once. Specimen: peripheral blood. These receptors all stem from a woman aged 45-65 years with COVID-19, enrolled during active disease. Both conserved end residues are part of each CDR3. Fields, in order: clone size, V gene, D gene, CDR3 protein. The D gene is left open where the match is weak. Size tells how often a clone was seen (once, few, many) or the class of an expanded clone, and some rows leave it out.

once | TRBV10-3 | - | CAISGGRTDTQYF
- | TRBV3-1/TRBV3-2 | TRBD1 | CASSDRGGFEKLFF
- | TRBV2 | - | CASTGSGANVLTF
- | TRBV15 | - | CATSTKRGPGNTIYF
- | TRBV2 | TRBD1 | CASSTRTGANTEAFF
- | TRBV3-1/TRBV3-2 | TRBD2 | CASSQGTSGGAYNEQFF
- | TRBV7-8 | - | CASSRQVSGNTIYF
few | TRBV19 | TRBD1 | CASKDGQGHSPLHF
few | TRBV27 | TRBD1 | CASSRQGAGGYTF
once | TRBV5-1 | TRBD2 | CASTPRTSGVSTDTQYF
- | TRBV11-1 | TRBD2 | CASSLRSGGAWETQYF
once | TRBV25-1 | - | CASSESGTKNTEAFF
- | TRBV6-6 | TRBD1 | CASSPTGGTRVNTEAFF
once | TRBV6-6 | TRBD1 | CASSYGWTGNTEAFF
- | TRBV4-1 | TRBD2 | CASRQPSGGHNEQFF
- | TRBV4-1 | TRBD1 | CASSQEGAGQGLGNEQFF
- | TRBV6-5 | - | CASSYQDSSYNEQFF
- | TRBV6-5 | - | CASSYFAEPGSGYTF
- | TRBV30 | - | CAWSPTQYQPQHF
- | TRBV4-1 | - | CARNLPRFTDTQYF
- | TRBV7-2 | - | CASSQDGGTGELFF
- | TRBV13 | - | CASSSLGGAGNTIYF
- | TRBV6-5 | TRBD2 | CASSYGGGETQYF
- | TRBV4-1 | TRBD2 | CASSQGAGGTYEQYF
- | TRBV3-1/TRBV3-2 | TRBD2 | CASSPPAGGMSYTQYF
- | TRBV7-9 | TRBD1 | CASSPGTANEKLFF
- | TRBV27 | - | CASSSSWGGNEQYF
- | TRBV12-5 | - | CASGLLHPGPQHF
- | TRBV30 | - | CAQIPERENYGYTF
- | TRBV3-1/TRBV3-2 | - | CAPCGKSSYNEQFF
- | TRBV3-1/TRBV3-2 | TRBD1 | CASSQEGQGTEQYF
- | TRBV7-9 | TRBD1 | CASSRGTGGNEKLFF
- | TRBV7-9 | - | CASSPSTVYNEQFF
- | TRBV11-2 | - | CASSLAGPPYEQYF
few | TRBV10-3 | TRBD1 | CAIKDGTGSHEQYF
- | TRBV14 | - | CASSQGTGDYNNEQFF
- | TRBV10-1 | TRBD2 | CASACQSGGHTNQETQYF
few | TRBV3-1/TRBV3-2 | TRBD1 | CASSQDRGRNQPQHF
- | TRBV15 | - | CATSRSQGDTYEQYF
- | TRBV4-1 | TRBD1 | CASSQGQRDRGQGGYTF
- | TRBV7-2 | TRBD1 | CASTRQGAAYEQYF
once | TRBV3-1/TRBV3-2 | - | CASSQMGQGRVGYGYTF
- | TRBV14 | - | CASSQVTEAFF
- | TRBV30 | - | CAWSVVASPQETQYF
- | TRBV6-1 | TRBD1 | CASSESKGQGPEREKLFF
- | TRBV5-4 | - | CASSLGGFLETQYF
- | TRBV28 | TRBD2 | CASSPGLGRETQYF